Below are 4 T cell receptor beta chains sequenced from a single sample in a study of cytomegalovirus exposure and HLA in healthy donors. 13 Jbeta primers and 60 Vbeta primers were used for the PCR. Assay: immunoSEQ multiplex PCR; the TCRdb copy retains only in-frame clones and omits some. The repertoire holds approximately 150,000 clones, 80% seen once, with more than 1.5% in the top ten. The sequenced material came from PBMCs. All receptors come from a human donor in good health.

The chain carries TRBV2 and TRBJ1-5; D is uncertain. V was trimmed by 4 bases and J by 7 bases, leaving 11 bases between them. This CDR3 is built from 13 residues. Germline V gives CDR1 SNHLY, CDR2 FYNNEI. The CDR3 loop reads CASSVVTTQPQHF. The CDR3 DNA reads TGTGCCAGCAGTGTTGTAACGACACAGCCCCAGCATTTT.

This chain links TRBV2 with TRBJ2-2; 14 nucleotides line up with TRBD2. The CDR3 length is 14 residues. In germline, CDR1 is SNHLY, CDR2 FYNNEI. The ends lost 8 bases at V and 6 bases at J; junction bases unmatched: 2. Here the CDR3 reads CASRTSGGSGELFF. The DNA for the CDR3 is TGTGCCAGCCGGACTAGCGGGGGGTCCGGGGAGCTGTTTTTT.

The V and J genes are TRBV4-2 and TRBJ2-1; unclear D gene. Trimming took 0 bases from V and 0 from J, leaving 12 bases between them. Germline V gene sequence: CDR1 LGHNA, CDR2 YNFKEQ. The CDR3 is made up of 17 amino acids. In nucleotides, the CDR3 is TGTGCCAGCAGCCAAGACCCTACAGCAAGCTCCTACAATGAGCAGTTCTTC. As protein: CASSQDPTASSYNEQFF.

The chain joins TRBV5-1 to TRBJ2-5, with D unresolved. The J call is doubtful: the DNA matches TRBJ2-7 better. Germline V lookup: CDR1 SGHRS, CDR2 YFSETQ. The CDR3 is 11 residues long. CDR3 in amino acids: CASSNYYEQYF. CDR3 DNA: TGCGCCAGCAGCAATTACTACGAGCAGTACTTC.